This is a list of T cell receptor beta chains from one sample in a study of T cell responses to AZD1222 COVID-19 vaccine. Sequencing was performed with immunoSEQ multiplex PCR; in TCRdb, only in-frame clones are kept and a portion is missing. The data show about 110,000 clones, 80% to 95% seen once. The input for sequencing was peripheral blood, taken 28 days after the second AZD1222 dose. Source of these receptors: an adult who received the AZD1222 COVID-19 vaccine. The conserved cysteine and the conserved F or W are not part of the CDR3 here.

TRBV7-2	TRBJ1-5	ASSPGTGYSNQPQH
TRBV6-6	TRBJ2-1	ASSRDYQMGYNEQF
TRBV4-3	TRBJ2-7	ASSQFSGGAESYEQY
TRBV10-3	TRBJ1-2	ATRGRDYGYT
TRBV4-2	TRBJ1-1	ASSQDQGRGTEAF
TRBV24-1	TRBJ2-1	ATRGSAQSEQF
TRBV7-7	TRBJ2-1	ASSPGTGNGNEQF
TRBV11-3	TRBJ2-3	ASSLDTSTDTQY
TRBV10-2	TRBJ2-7	ASSGTTFEQY
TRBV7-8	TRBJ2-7	ASSLVGGRDEQY
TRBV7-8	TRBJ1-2	ASSLVDRVNGYT
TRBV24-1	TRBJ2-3	ATSDVDYTDTQY
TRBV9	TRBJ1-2	ASSTRQGSYGYT
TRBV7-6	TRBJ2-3	ASSLADGTEPTDTQY
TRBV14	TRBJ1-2	ASSLTFRGAGYT
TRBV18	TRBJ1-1	ASSPPTGLQNTEAF
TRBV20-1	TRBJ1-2	ITLSGYT
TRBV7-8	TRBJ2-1	ASSLARGSEQF
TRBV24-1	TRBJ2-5	ATSDSGTSGRETQY
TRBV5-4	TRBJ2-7	ASSLGRQGPYEQY
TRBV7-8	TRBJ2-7	ASKPGQAYEQY
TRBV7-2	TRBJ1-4	ASSFGQGANEKLF
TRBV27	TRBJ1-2	ASSSFLGQGATGYT
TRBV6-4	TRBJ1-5	ASSEHLGQPQH
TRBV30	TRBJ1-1	AWSVGNTEAF
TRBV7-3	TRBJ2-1	ASSLLRTINNEQF
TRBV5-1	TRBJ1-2	ASSRESNYGYT
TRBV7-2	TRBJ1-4	ASSAGSEKLF
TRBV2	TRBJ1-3	ASMGTGGNTIY
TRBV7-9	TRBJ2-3	ASSLTWGITSTDTQY